This T cell receptor (beta chain) was found in a study of cytomegalovirus exposure and HLA in healthy donors. The PCR employed 60 Vbeta primers together with 13 Jbeta primers. TCRdb's table, derived via immunoSEQ multiplex PCR, lists solely in-frame clones and lacks some. The sample table sets out about 170,000 clones. After removal of 4 bases from V and 2 bases from J, the junction contained 15 bases not matched to a gene. Looked up from germline, CDR1 is SGHTA and CDR2 is FQGNSA. The CDR3 spans 18 residues. Comments on this clone: Its target is not known.

General study points: The classifier reportedly diagnosed cytomegalovirus status with high sensitivity and specificity. Some TCR beta chains (more than 150 of them) were listed as cytomegalovirus-associated. Analyzed later, association rates of TCRs varied across HLA loci, with DRB1 most and HLA-C fewest.

The clonotype originates from a woman aged 18-29 years in good health and CMV-seropositive. J is TRBJ2-7 and V is TRBV7-2, with 9 bases lining up with TRBD2. The material sequenced was PBMCs. The CDR3 loop is CASSSRGGGAGGAYEQYF. CDR3 nucleotides: TGTGCCAGCAGCTCAAGAGGGGGGGGCGCGGGAGGGGCCTACGAGCAGTACTTC.